This T cell receptor beta chain comes out of a study of CD8 T cells in ankylosing spondylitis. The study's findings and limits: Disease-linked clones proved CD8+ and comparatively uncommon in peripheral blood. A TCR beta motif of 8 or 9 highly homologous variants appeared characteristic of ankylosing spondylitis blood. Prior literature has documented some motif variants in synovial fluid and blood from reactive arthritis.

This clonotype was counted at least ten times. Its specificity is not known. The length of the CDR3 is 16 residues. With 0 bases removed from V and 2 bases from J, the gap between germline ends came to 11 bases. The germline V gene encodes CDR1 MGHRA and CDR2 YSYEKL. Making use of molecular barcodes, quantitative 5'-RACE generated TCR beta libraries. MiXCR, applied by TCRdb to the 5' RACE reads, yields one record per CDR3 protein. Of fewer than 250,000 distinct CDR3 sequences detected, 8% to 11% appear once; the ten largest clones hold roughly 2.5%. This TCR derives from a male donor with ankylosing spondylitis or in good health (not recorded which). V is TRBV4-1 and J is TRBJ2-4; D remains ambiguous. Material: blood, either unsorted or a sorted T cell fraction (not recorded which). For the CDR3, the DNA is TGCGCCAGCAGCCAAGAAGGCCATATCACCAAAAACATTCAGTACTTC. Its protein is CASSQEGHITKNIQYF.